The 14 T cell receptor beta chains below were found in one sample sequenced in a study of cytotoxic CD8 clonotypes in ibrutinib-treated CLL. Generated by immunoSEQ multiplex PCR, the TCRdb table keeps only in-frame clones and is missing some. The top ten hold 13% of the sample, which has over 120,000 clones, over 60% seen once. The sequencing here drew on PBMCs, taken after 12 months of ibrutinib treatment. These receptors all stem from a human donor with chronic lymphocytic leukemia.

CDR3 DNA: TGTGCCAGCAGCGTAAAAAGGGAGGGGACGAACACCGGGGAGCTGTTTTTT. This encodes CASSVKREGTNTGELFF. The chain recombines TRBV9 with TRBJ2-2, with 7 nucleotides matching TRBD2. The CDR3 consists of 17 residues. The V gene's germline CDR1 is SGDLS and CDR2 YYNGEE. V lost 1 base, J lost 0 bases, and 6 bases stayed unmatched.

This clone is a singleton in its sample. The rearrangement joins TRBV27 to TRBJ1-1; 7 nucleotides line up with TRBD1. Germline V gene data show CDR1 as MNHEY and CDR2 as SMNVEV (reference sequence). Trimming removed 3 bases from V and 2 bases from J; junction bases left unmatched: 3. CDR3 length: 14 residues. This CDR3 reads CASSFGTVNTEAFF. The CDR3 DNA reads TGTGCCAGCAGTTTCGGGACAGTAAACACTGAAGCTTTCTTT.

The chain carries TRBV7-6 and TRBJ2-2; 8 bases are shared with TRBD1. Germline lookup yields CDR1 SGHVS and CDR2 FNYEAQ. Trimming cost V 2 bases and J 7 bases; bases outside gene matches: 6. The CDR3 totals 15 residues. CDR3 in amino acids: CASSLRRGQVGELFF. The DNA for the CDR3 is TGTGCCAGCAGCTTACGTCGGGGACAGGTCGGGGAGCTGTTTTTT.

This chain joins TRBV5-1 and TRBJ2-5; no definite D call. Germline V gene lookup returns CDR1 SGHRS and CDR2 YFSETQ. The CDR3 runs to 13 residues. Trimming removed 6 bases from V and 3 bases from J, with 12 bases in between. CDR3 residues: CASTEAGEETQYF. The CDR3, as DNA: TGCGCCAGCACCGAAGCCGGAGAAGAGACCCAGTACTTC.

CDR3 sequence reads: CAWSNGAYYEQYF. The CDR3, as DNA: TGTGCCTGGAGTAACGGGGCCTACTACGAGCAGTACTTC. The V call is TRBV30, the J call TRBJ2-7; D is tentatively TRBD1 or TRBD2 (5 bases each). CDR3 size: 13 residues. V dropped 2 bases and J dropped 3 bases, with 11 bases sitting between them. Germline CDR1 reads GTSNPN; CDR2 reads SVGIG (reference sequence).

The J gene is TRBJ1-2, the V gene TRBV5-4; unclear D gene. The CDR3 has 15 amino acids. Germline loops: CDR1 SGHNT, CDR2 YYREEE (reference sequence). Trimming stripped 3 bases from V and 1 base from J, with 13 bases between. CDR3 sequence (DNA): TGTGCCAGCAGCTACCACGGGCAACATAACTATGGCTACACCTTC. Residues: CASSYHGQHNYGYTF.

A single count supports this clone. The chain recombines TRBV5-1 with TRBJ1-5; 8 nucleotides align to TRBD1. The germline V gene encodes CDR1 SGHRS and CDR2 YFSETQ. Germline trimming cut 4 bases from V and 5 bases from J; bases unmatched to any gene: 11. The CDR3 runs 16 residues. The CDR3 sequence: CASSREPDRGYQPQHF. The CDR3 bases are TGCGCCAGCAGCCGAGAGCCAGACAGGGGCTATCAGCCCCAGCATTTT. Drawing the rest from reference TRBV5-1 and TRBJ1-5, the complete variable domain is KAGVTQTPRYLIKTRGQQVTLSCSPISGHRSVSWYQQTPGQGLQFLFEYFSETQRNKGNFPGRFSGRQFSNSRSEMNVSTLELGDSALYLCASSREPDRGYQPQHFGDGTRLSIL.

The rearrangement joins TRBV6-5 to TRBJ2-7, with D possibly being TRBD1 or TRBD2 (5 bases each). Trimming took 5 bases from V and 0 from J, leaving 8 bases between them. Germline CDR1 and CDR2: MNHEY and SVGAGI. The CDR3 spans 13 residues. CDR3 nucleotide sequence: TGTGCCAGCAGTAAGAGGGGCTCCTACGAGCAGTACTTC. Translated: CASSKRGSYEQYF.

This clone was found once. This chain joins TRBV28 and TRBJ2-5; D is possibly TRBD1 (6 bases). Germline CDR1 MDHEN, CDR2 SYDVKM. V shed 5 bases and J shed 4 bases, with 17 bases lying between them. CDR3 size: 15 residues. The CDR3 DNA reads TGTGCCAGCAGTCTCCAGGGGCGCCTCAGAGAGACCCAGTACTTC. Protein: CASSLQGRLRETQYF.

This clone was seen just once. The V call is TRBV4-1, the J call TRBJ1-3; D ambiguous. The germline V gene has CDR1 MGHRA and CDR2 YSYEKL. The length of the CDR3 is 13 residues. The germline V and J ends were trimmed by 4 bases and 4 bases, with 8 bases remaining between them. The CDR3 loop is CASSLYVGNTIYF. For the CDR3, the DNA is TGCGCCAGCAGCCTGTACGTCGGAAACACCATATATTTT.

V gene TRBV10-3 combines with J gene TRBJ2-5; TRBD2 agrees at 11 bases. Germline CDR1 is ENHRY and CDR2 is SYGVKD. The CDR3 length is 16 residues. The V gene end was trimmed by 0 bases and the J gene end by 2 bases; junction bases not matched to a gene: 2. The CDR3 reads CAISESTSGTQETQYF. The CDR3 coding sequence is TGTGCCATCAGTGAGTCGACTAGCGGGACACAAGAGACCCAGTACTTC.

The chain links TRBV9 to TRBJ2-3; a weak D match, TRBD2 (5 bases). Trimming took 1 base from V and 1 from J, leaving 10 bases between them. The CDR3 has 15 residues. Germline V gene sequence: CDR1 SGDLS, CDR2 YYNGEE. The CDR3 here is CASSVLRGGTDTQYF. The DNA for the CDR3 is TGTGCCAGCAGCGTACTACGGGGTGGCACAGATACGCAGTATTTT.

This rearrangement joins TRBV7-3 to TRBJ2-2, with D uncertain. The V gene lost 5 bases and the J gene lost 5 bases, with 9 bases spanning the gap. Germline V gene data show CDR1 as SGHTA and CDR2 as FQGTGA. The CDR3 has 13 residues. The CDR3 DNA reads TGTGCCAGCAGCGCCCCACCTACCGGGGAGCTGTTTTTT. Amino acids: CASSAPPTGELFF.

This clone occurred a few times. V usage is TRBV2 and J usage is TRBJ1-5, with TRBD1 identical over 7 bases. Germline V gene data show CDR1 as SNHLY and CDR2 as FYNNEI. The V gene end was trimmed by 8 bases and the J gene end by 6 bases; junction bases not matched to a gene: 7. The CDR3 runs 13 residues. The CDR3 region is CASQQGRTQPQHF. In nucleotides, the CDR3 is TGTGCCAGCCAACAGGGGCGTACTCAGCCCCAGCATTTT.